This T cell receptor (beta chain) was observed in a study of blood T cell repertoires in COVID-19. Study-wide context: Samples came from the United States, Italy and Spain, spanning acute and convalescent COVID-19. PBMCs, B-cell-depleted T cells, or T cells were the source of the cDNA or gDNA that made up the material.

Recruited during active infection, patients (from Seattle) were subsequently followed longitudinally. In the original processing: By means of reference gene primer amplification, nucleated cell counts were estimated. Here immunoSEQ multiplex PCR was the method, and the copy in TCRdb shows in-frame clones only, minus some. V and J calls and clone size are copied from that table; D and trimming were computed from the DNA. This table has 150,000 to 190,000 clones, about 85% appearing once. V lost 5 bases and J 4 bases, leaving 8 bases between the germline ends. The CDR3 is 12 residues long. The germline gives CDR1 MNHNS, CDR2 SASEGT.

This receptor was taken from a woman aged 55 to 70 with COVID-19, enrolled during active disease. Specimen: peripheral blood. The chain employs TRBV6-1 and TRBJ1-1; a weak D match, TRBD1 (5 bases). In DNA form, the CDR3 reads TGTGCCAGCAGTCCGGGGGGCACTGAAGCTTTCTTT. The encoded protein is CASSPGGTEAFF.